The rows below give T cell receptor beta chains drawn from one sample of a study of shared clonotypes between healthy human individuals. The protocol was immunoSEQ multiplex PCR, while the TCRdb copy is restricted to in-frame clones and leaves out a portion. The sample includes about 610,000 clones, 97% seen only once; the top ten take approximately 0.057%. The sample comprised naive CD4+ T cells sorted from blood. The receptor source for this set is a woman aged 25 to 45 in good health. Each CDR3 is given with its conserved first and last residue. D genes are given only for firm matches. Size values are once, few and many counts, or a class for expanded clones, and some rows have none.

CASLNRDRGPSYEQYF | TGTGCCAGCCTTAACCGGGACAGGGGACCCTCCTACGAGCAGTACTTC | TRBJ2-7 | TRBD1 | TRBV6-6 | NA
CASSKTGTGMYF | TGTGCCAGTAGTAAAACCGGGACAGGGATGTACTTC | TRBJ2-7 | TRBD1 | TRBV19 | NA
CASGRETQYF | TGTGCCAGCGGGCGAGAGACCCAGTACTTC | TRBJ2-5 | NA | TRBV28 | NA
CASSWGLAEMNTGELFF | TGTGCCAGCAGCTGGGGACTAGCGGAGATGAACACCGGGGAGCTGTTTTTT | TRBJ2-2 | TRBD2 | TRBV5-4 | NA
CASSLDGYTEAFF | TGTGCCAGCAGCTTGGATGGCTACACTGAAGCTTTCTTT | TRBJ1-1 | NA | TRBV5-4 | NA
CASSGPGQGARGGNQPQHF | TGTGCCAGTAGTGGGCCGGGACAGGGGGCGCGAGGTGGCAATCAGCCCCAGCATTTT | TRBJ1-5 | TRBD1 | TRBV19 | NA
CATSRGQGIDTQYF | TGTGCCACCAGCAGAGGACAGGGGATTGATACGCAGTATTTT | TRBJ2-3 | TRBD1 | TRBV15 | NA
CSVEDEGPQDWEQYF | TGCAGCGTTGAAGATGAGGGGCCTCAAGACTGGGAGCAGTACTTC | TRBJ2-7 | NA | TRBV29-1 | NA
CASSPEGGYGYTF | TGTGCCAGCAGCCCGGAGGGTGGCTATGGCTACACCTTC | TRBJ1-2 | NA | TRBV7-9 | NA
CASSSTGEATEAFF | TGTGCCAGCAGCTCGACAGGGGAGGCCACTGAAGCTTTCTTT | TRBJ1-1 | TRBD1 | TRBV7-9 | NA
CASSDQGGETEAFF | TGTGCCAGCAGTGACCAGGGGGGAGAAACTGAAGCTTTCTTT | TRBJ1-1 | TRBD1 | TRBV6-1 | NA
CASSPGGTSEKLFF | TGTGCCAGCAGTCCCGGGGGGACGAGTGAAAAACTGTTTTTT | TRBJ1-4 | NA | TRBV6-5 | NA
CASSRRDRLYNEQFF | TGTGCCAGCTCACGCCGGGACAGGTTGTACAATGAGCAGTTCTTC | TRBJ2-1 | TRBD1 | TRBV18 | NA
CASSPRETVQPQHF | TGTGCCAGCTCACCACGTGAAACTGTCCAGCCCCAGCATTTT | TRBJ1-5 | NA | TRBV18 | few
CASSIGRRGSSYNEQFF | TGTGCCAGTAGTATAGGGAGACGAGGCAGCTCCTACAATGAGCAGTTCTTC | TRBJ2-1 | NA | TRBV19 | NA
CASSYSNRGHSPLHF | TGTGCCAGCAGTTACTCCAACAGGGGCCATTCACCCCTCCACTTT | TRBJ1-6 | TRBD1 | TRBV6-5 | NA
CASSLVAGKNTEAFF | TGCGCCAGCAGCTTGGTGGCAGGGAAGAACACTGAAGCTTTCTTT | TRBJ1-1 | NA | TRBV5-1 | NA
CASSLGLAGGWGTDTQYF | TGTGCCAGCAGCCTAGGACTAGCGGGAGGGTGGGGCACAGATACGCAGTATTTT | TRBJ2-3 | TRBD2 | TRBV7-8 | NA
CASSLGQGVDTQYF | TGCGCCAGCAGCTTGGGACAGGGCGTCGATACGCAGTATTTT | TRBJ2-3 | TRBD1 | TRBV5-1 | NA
CASSATSGKSGELFF | TGCGCCAGCAGCGCCACTAGCGGGAAGTCCGGGGAGCTGTTTTTT | TRBJ2-2 | TRBD2 | TRBV5-1 | NA
CASRSSGTSYEQYF | TGTGCCAGTAGATCTAGCGGGACCTCCTACGAGCAGTACTTC | TRBJ2-7 | TRBD2 | TRBV19 | once
CASSSPTGNQPQHF | TGTGCCAGCAGTTCACCGACAGGCAATCAGCCCCAGCATTTT | TRBJ1-5 | NA | TRBV27 | few
CASSPRPSGSVDTQYF | TGTGCCAGCTCACCACGTCCTAGCGGGAGTGTAGATACGCAGTATTTT | TRBJ2-3 | TRBD2 | TRBV18 | NA
CAQFGTSGIETQYF | TGCGCCCAGTTCGGAACTAGCGGGATTGAGACCCAGTACTTC | TRBJ2-5 | TRBD2 | TRBV23-1 | NA
CASTTSGREAFF | TGTGCCAGCACCACAAGCGGGCGCGAGGCTTTCTTT | TRBJ1-1 | NA | TRBV28 | NA
CASSITRDSLSNVLTF | TGTGCCAGTAGTATAACCCGGGACAGCCTATCCAACGTCCTGACTTTC | TRBJ2-6 | TRBD1 | TRBV19 | NA
CASSYSMSGSGNTIYF | TGTGCCAGCAGTTACTCGATGTCCGGGTCCGGAAACACCATATATTTT | TRBJ1-3 | NA | TRBV6-6 | NA
CASSRVIAGPNTGELFF | TGTGCCAGCAGTCGGGTAATAGCGGGCCCGAACACCGGGGAGCTGTTTTTT | TRBJ2-2 | TRBD2 | TRBV2 | NA
CASSRVDGSYEQYF | TGTGCCAGCAGCCGAGTGGACGGCTCCTACGAGCAGTACTTC | TRBJ2-7 | NA | TRBV11-2 | NA
CASSTHSGGNTGELFF | TGTGCCAGCAGCACACATAGCGGGGGGAACACCGGGGAGCTGTTTTTT | TRBJ2-2 | TRBD2 | TRBV9 | NA
CASSLAGQAPNTGELFF | TGTGCCAGCAGCTTAGCGGGGCAGGCCCCGAACACCGGGGAGCTGTTTTTT | TRBJ2-2 | NA | TRBV7-2 | NA
CASIQGDTRTYEQYF | TGTGCCAGCATCCAAGGGGATACCAGAACCTACGAGCAGTACTTC | TRBJ2-7 | NA | TRBV5-5 | NA
CASSRTGVRSYNEQFF | TGTGCCAGCAGCCGGACAGGGGTTAGGTCCTACAATGAGCAGTTCTTC | TRBJ2-1 | TRBD1 | TRBV7-8 | NA
CASSLGPSGSYEQYF | TGTGCCAGCAGCTTAGGGCCTAGCGGGAGCTACGAGCAGTACTTC | TRBJ2-7 | TRBD2 | TRBV7-3 | NA
CASNLRTQGTYNEQFF | TGTGCCAGCAACCTAAGGACGCAGGGTACCTACAATGAGCAGTTCTTC | TRBJ2-1 | NA | TRBV11-2 | NA
CASSLMRRVNEQFF | TGTGCCAGCAGCTTGATGCGGCGAGTAAATGAGCAGTTCTTC | TRBJ2-1 | NA | TRBV5-6 | NA
CASSLFARDTQYF | TGTGCCAGCAGTTTATTCGCGCGGGATACGCAGTATTTT | TRBJ2-3 | NA | TRBV28 | NA
CASSLSAGGGLGTEAFF | TGTGCCAGCAGTTTATCGGCAGGGGGCGGGCTGGGGACTGAAGCTTTCTTT | TRBJ1-1 | TRBD1 | TRBV28 | NA
CASTGPLAKQYF | TGTGCCAGCACGGGTCCCCTGGCTAAGCAGTACTTC | TRBJ2-7 | NA | TRBV27 | NA
CASSVTDQELFF | TGTGCCAGCAGCGTAACGGACCAAGAGCTGTTTTTT | TRBJ2-2 | NA | TRBV9 | few
CASSLKGGVAGQETQYF | TGTGCCAGCAGCTTAAAGGGTGGGGTGGCGGGCCAAGAGACCCAGTACTTC | TRBJ2-5 | NA | TRBV11-3 | NA
CASSRRELIEQYF | TGTGCCAGCAGCCGACGGGAGCTGATAGAGCAGTACTTC | TRBJ2-7 | NA | TRBV7-8 | NA
CASSVQGTTNEQYF | TGTGCCAGCAGTGTACAGGGGACGACGAACGAGCAGTACTTC | TRBJ2-7 | TRBD1 | TRBV6-1 | NA
CACQKTSGSLSSYNEQFF | TGTGCCTGCCAAAAGACTAGCGGGAGTCTTAGCTCCTACAATGAGCAGTTCTTC | TRBJ2-1 | TRBD2 | TRBV30 | NA
CSVGGTSGRGTYNEQFF | TGCAGCGTTGGAGGGACTAGCGGGAGAGGAACCTACAATGAGCAGTTCTTC | TRBJ2-1 | TRBD2 | TRBV29-1 | NA
CASSYGTRLYEQYF | TGTGCCAGCAGTTACGGGACAAGACTCTACGAGCAGTACTTC | TRBJ2-7 | NA | TRBV6-5 | NA
CASSLEGRGETQYF | TGTGCCAGTTCTCTGGAAGGGAGGGGTGAGACCCAGTACTTC | TRBJ2-5 | TRBD2 | TRBV19 | once
CASSGEGTGITEAFF | TGTGCCAGCAGCGGGGAGGGGACAGGGATCACTGAAGCTTTCTTT | TRBJ1-1 | TRBD1 | TRBV9 | NA
CASSPGPGLGYTF | TGCGCCAGCAGCCCTGGACCCGGTCTGGGCTACACCTTC | TRBJ1-2 | NA | TRBV5-1 | NA
CASSFERQTQYF | TGTGCCAGCAGTTTTGAGAGGCAGACCCAGTACTTC | TRBJ2-5 | NA | TRBV28 | NA
CASRAGTANTEAFF | TGCGCCAGCAGAGCCGGGACAGCAAACACTGAAGCTTTCTTT | TRBJ1-1 | TRBD1 | TRBV5-1 | NA